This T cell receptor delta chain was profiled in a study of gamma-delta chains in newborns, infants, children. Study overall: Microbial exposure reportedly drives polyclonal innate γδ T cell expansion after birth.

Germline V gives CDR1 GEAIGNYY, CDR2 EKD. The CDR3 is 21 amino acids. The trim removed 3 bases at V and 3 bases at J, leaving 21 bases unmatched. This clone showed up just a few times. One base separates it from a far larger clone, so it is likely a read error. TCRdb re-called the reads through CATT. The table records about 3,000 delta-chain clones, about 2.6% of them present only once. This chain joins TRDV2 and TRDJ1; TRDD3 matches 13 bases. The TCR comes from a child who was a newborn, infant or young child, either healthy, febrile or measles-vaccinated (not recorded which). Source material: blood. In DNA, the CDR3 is TGTGCCTGTGACTCTATACGCGGGGTACTGGGGGATACGCCTGACGCCGATAAACTCATCTTT. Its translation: CACDSIRGVLGDTPDADKLIF.